The clone carrying this TCR beta chain occurred once. The data originate from a study of shared clonotypes between healthy human individuals. Study as a whole: Samples came from a couple of female and a few male donors aged 18 to 49. Each donor's CD4 naive and CD4 memory cells filled three plates apiece, CD8 naive two, and CD8 memory one.

The genomic DNA of each subset was split evenly across several immunoSEQ plates. Assay used: immunoSEQ multiplex PCR; TCRdb lists only in-frame clones, some missing. The sample holds more than 2,000,000 clones, just over 90% seen once. V shed 0 bases and J 5 bases; nucleotides not matched to a gene: 9. The germline V gene has CDR1 SGDLS and CDR2 YYNGEE. CDR3 length: 16 amino acids. The specimen was naive CD4+ T cells from PBMCs. Subset indicated: CD45RA+ positively selected. This TCR was recovered from a man younger than 30 in good health. Some clones in this sample may be carry-over from other donors' samples. The rearrangement links TRBV9 to TRBJ2-7; 9 nucleotides line up with TRBD2. The CDR3 region is CASSVGSSGSLNEQYF. The CDR3 region has the DNA TGTGCCAGCAGCGTAGGTAGTAGCGGGAGCCTGAACGAGCAGTACTTC.